This entry lists 8 T cell receptor beta chains sequenced from one sample in a study of blood T cell repertoires in COVID-19. This table comes from immunoSEQ multiplex PCR, and its TCRdb copy is limited to in-frame clones, with some not included. The table has 110,000 to 150,000 clones, about 80% seen once. Specimen: peripheral blood. The receptors shown here come from a human donor in a cohort sampled during active COVID-19.

The chain links TRBV7-2 to TRBJ1-1; 8 bases agree with TRBD1. CDR3 size: 13 residues. Per the germline V gene, CDR1 is SGHTA and CDR2 is FQGNSA. Germline trimming cut 5 bases from V and 6 bases from J; bases unmatched to any gene: 5. The CDR3 is CASSSDRGAEAFF. The DNA for the CDR3 is TGTGCCAGCAGCAGCGACAGGGGCGCTGAAGCTTTCTTT.

This sequence joins TRBV11-2 and TRBJ2-7; D is perhaps TRBD2 (5 bases). Germline CDR1 SGHAT, CDR2 FQNNGV. This CDR3 comprises 14 residues. The germline V and J ends were trimmed by 1 base and 5 bases, with 12 bases remaining between them. The CDR3: CASSLGRSGHEQYF. The CDR3 region has the DNA TGTGCCAGCAGCTTAGGGCGCAGCGGACACGAGCAGTACTTC. The whole variable domain, remainder taken from reference TRBV11-2 and TRBJ2-7, is EAGVAQSPRYKIIEKRQSVAFWCNPISGHATLYWYQQILGQGPKLLIQFQNNGVVDDSQLPKDRFSAERLKGVDSTLKIQPAKLEDSAVYLCASSLGRSGHEQYFGPGTRLTVT.

This chain joins TRBV6-1 and TRBJ2-2; a possible D gene is TRBD1 (5 bases). This CDR3 is 14 amino acids long. Germline lookup yields CDR1 MNHNS and CDR2 SASEGT. V was cut by 6 bases and J by 0 bases, with 8 bases left in between. CDR3 DNA sequence: TGTGCCAGCAGAAAGGGGACGAACACCGGGGAGCTGTTTTTT. It translates to CASRKGTNTGELFF.

The gene calls are TRBV7-2 and TRBJ2-6; the D is unclear. Per germline, CDR1 SGHTA and CDR2 FQGNSA. The CDR3 covers 14 residues. Deletions cut 4 bases from V and 1 base from J, with 5 bases between. Written as DNA, the CDR3 is TGTGCCAGCAGCTACAGTTCTGGGGCCAACGTCCTGACTTTC. The encoded protein is CASSYSSGANVLTF.

The gene calls are TRBV19 and TRBJ1-5; perhaps TRBD1 as D (6 bases). V was shortened by 7 bases and J by 0 bases, with 25 bases between the two germline ends. In germline, CDR1 is LNHDA, CDR2 SQIVND (reference sequence). CDR3 length: 19 residues. CDR3 bases: TGTGCCAGTAAACCGAACAGGGCAGCACGACTTTATAGCAATCAGCCCCAGCATTTT. Translated, it gives CASKPNRAARLYSNQPQHF.

V is TRBV13 and J is TRBJ2-1; 10 bases agree with TRBD2. This CDR3 has 17 amino acids. The germline CDR1 and CDR2 sequences are PRHDT and FYEKMQ (reference sequence). J gave up 7 bases and V 4 bases, and 13 bases lay outside the gene matches. In nucleotides, the CDR3 is TGTGCCAGCAGCTCCGTCGTTAGCGGGGGGCCGACAAATGAGCAGTTCTTC. Its translation: CASSSVVSGGPTNEQFF.

The V call is TRBV9, the J call TRBJ2-2; 7 bases line up with TRBD2. The CDR3 is made up of 15 amino acids. Germline loops: CDR1 SGDLS, CDR2 YYNGEE. J was trimmed by 3 bases and V by 1 base; bases with no gene match: 3. CDR3 in amino acids: CASSVLAEDTGELFF. The CDR3 DNA sequence: TGTGCCAGCAGCGTACTAGCGGAAGACACCGGGGAGCTGTTTTTT.

The CDR3 sequence is CASTPRGKVNTEAFF. In DNA form, the CDR3 reads TGTGCCAGTACCCCTCGAGGAAAGGTGAACACTGAAGCTTTCTTT. The chain is built from TRBV19 and TRBJ1-1; D remains ambiguous. Germline CDR1 reads LNHDA; CDR2 reads SQIVND (reference sequence). The CDR3 is 15 residues long. V lost 7 bases and J 0 bases, leaving 15 bases between the germline ends.